Listed here are 7 T cell receptor beta chains from one sample, sequenced in a study of STAT5B mutations in CD4+ large granular lymphocyte leukemia. TCRdb's table, derived via immunoSEQ multiplex PCR, lists solely in-frame clones and lacks some. The sample lists fewer than 40,000 clones, under 80% occurring once. The sample consisted of CD4+ T cells from blood buffy coats. These receptors came from a human donor in good health.

This chain links TRBV9 with TRBJ1-5, with 10 positions matching TRBD1. The germline gives CDR1 SGDLS, CDR2 YYNGEE. Germline trimming cut 3 bases from V and 7 bases from J; bases unmatched to any gene: 4. The CDR3 runs 14 residues. The CDR3, as DNA: TGTGCCAGCAGCGAGACAGGGGGCGGCCAGCCCCAGCATTTT. It translates to CASSETGGGQPQHF.

The CDR3 spells CASSYDGNYGYTF. The CDR3 DNA sequence: TGTGCCAGCAGTTACGATGGTAACTATGGCTACACCTTC. The rearrangement uses TRBV6-5 and TRBJ1-2; no firm D call. The CDR3 runs 13 residues. The V gene's germline CDR1 is MNHEY and CDR2 SVGAGI. Trimming cost V 2 bases and J 1 base, with 5 bases left between them.

CDR3 coding DNA: TGTGCCAGCAGTGAATTAGGGGATGGGTACTCCTACGAGCAGTACTTC. It encodes CASSELGDGYSYEQYF. V gene TRBV25-1 combines with J gene TRBJ2-7; D might be TRBD1 (5 bases). The CDR3 covers 16 residues. The germline V and J ends were trimmed by 1 base and 0 bases, with 13 bases remaining between them. Germline assignment: CDR1 MGHDK and CDR2 SYGVNS.

V is TRBV6-1 and J is TRBJ1-1; the D is unclear. The V end lost 3 bases, the J end lost 1 base, and 15 bases lay between the germline ends. The CDR3 is 16 amino acids. Germline-derived CDR1 and CDR2 are MNHNS and SASEGT. In nucleotides, the CDR3 is TGTGCCAGCAGTGACGGCCTAGTGTTTAGGAACACTGAAGCTTTCTTT. Translation: CASSDGLVFRNTEAFF.

The gene calls are TRBV29-1 and TRBJ2-2; D not certain. Germline V gene lookup returns CDR1 SQVTM and CDR2 ANQGSEA. With 3 bases removed from V and 0 bases from J, the gap between germline ends came to 5 bases. The CDR3 has 13 amino acids. This CDR3 is CSVDPANTGELFF. The CDR3 DNA sequence: TGCAGCGTTGATCCCGCGAACACCGGGGAGCTGTTTTTT.

The J gene is TRBJ1-2, the V gene TRBV2; 8 positions match TRBD1. In germline, CDR1 is SNHLY, CDR2 FYNNEI. CDR3 length equals 16 residues. V was pared by 2 bases and J by 6 bases, with 11 bases of the junction left unmatched. CDR3 residues: CASSEPTDRDVNGYTF. The CDR3 coding sequence is TGTGCCAGCAGTGAACCGACGGACAGGGATGTTAATGGCTACACCTTC. Looking up the rest from reference TRBV2 and TRBJ1-2 gives the full variable domain: EPEVTQTPSHQVTQMGQEVILRCVPISNHLYFYWYRQILGQKVEFLVSFYNNEISEKSEIFDDQFSVERPDGSNFTLKIRSTKLEDSAMYFCASSEPTDRDVNGYTFGSGTRLTVV.

V and J are TRBV9 and TRBJ1-1; D ambiguous. Per germline, CDR1 SGDLS and CDR2 YYNGEE. CDR3 length: 15 amino acids. Trimming pared 0 bases from V and 2 bases from J, leaving 11 bases between. The CDR3 protein is CASSVVQGFNTEAFF. In nucleotides, the CDR3 is TGTGCCAGCAGCGTAGTTCAAGGGTTTAACACTGAAGCTTTCTTT.